The 30 T cell receptor beta chains below were found in one sample sequenced in a study of shared clonotypes between healthy human individuals. CD45RO-negative, CCR7-selected cells formed the naive CD8 fraction, which excluded terminally differentiated effector memory CD45RA+ cells. Profiling relied on immunoSEQ multiplex PCR, and the TCRdb table lists in-frame clones only, not all of them. The sample lists roughly 810,000 clones, 90% to 97% occurring once. Sequencing was performed on naive CD8+ T cells sorted from blood. These receptors were obtained from a man aged 30 to 39 in good health.

Only one count was recorded for this clone. The chain links TRBV7-9 to TRBJ2-2; no clear D. The germline gives CDR1 SEHNR, CDR2 FQNEAQ (reference sequence). This CDR3 spans 15 amino acids. Trimming cost V 7 bases and J 1 base, with 13 bases left between them. CDR3 residues: CASNTPTLNTGELFF. The CDR3 DNA reads TGTGCCAGCAACACCCCCACATTGAACACCGGGGAGCTGTTTTTT. Complete variable domain (other parts from reference TRBV7-9 and TRBJ2-2): DTGVSQNPRHKITKRGQNVTFRCDPISEHNRLYWYRQTLGQGPEFLTYFQNEAQLEKSRLLSDRFSAERPKGSFSTLEIQRTEQGDSAMYLCASNTPTLNTGELFFGEGSRLTVL.

V usage is TRBV11-3 and J usage is TRBJ2-7; 7 nucleotides line up with TRBD2. CDR1 is SGHNT and CDR2 is YENEEA in the germline V gene. After removal of 5 bases from V and 4 bases from J, the junction contained 14 bases not matched to a gene. The CDR3 has 16 amino acids. The CDR3 DNA reads as TGTGCCAGCAGCCTGGGGGAGGGTATCTCGTCTTACGAGCAGTACTTC. Protein product: CASSLGEGISSYEQYF. The whole variable domain, filled in from reference TRBV11-3 and TRBJ2-7, reads EAGVVQSPRYKIIEKKQPVAFWCNPISGHNTLYWYLQNLGQGPELLIRYENEEAVDDSQLPKDRFSAERLKGVDSTLKIQPAELGDSAVYLCASSLGEGISSYEQYFGPGTRLTVT.

This chain connects TRBV7-9 to TRBJ2-1; 8 nucleotides line up with TRBD1. V dropped 5 bases and J dropped 7; count of bases not matched to a gene: 7. In germline, CDR1 is SEHNR, CDR2 FQNEAQ (reference sequence). The length of the CDR3 is 14 residues. CDR3 residues: CASSPGTGGNEQFF. CDR3 DNA: TGTGCCAGCAGCCCAGGGACAGGCGGGAATGAGCAGTTCTTC. Complete variable domain (other parts from reference TRBV7-9 and TRBJ2-1): DTGVSQNPRHKITKRGQNVTFRCDPISEHNRLYWYRQTLGQGPEFLTYFQNEAQLEKSRLLSDRFSAERPKGSFSTLEIQRTEQGDSAMYLCASSPGTGGNEQFFGPGTRLTVL.

A note on this clone: The sample contains more than one DNA sequence encoding this CDR3. The J gene is TRBJ1-5, the V gene TRBV6-5; TRBD1 matches 7 bases. The CDR3 is 13 residues long. Per the germline V gene, CDR1 is MNHEY and CDR2 is SVGAGI. Trimming cost V 6 bases and J 4 bases; bases outside gene matches: 3. The CDR3 reads CASSRTGNQPQHF. The CDR3 nucleotides read TGTGCCAGCAGCCGGACAGGTAATCAGCCCCAGCATTTT.

The rearrangement uses TRBV27 and TRBJ2-1; 7 bases are shared with TRBD2. There are 15 residues in the CDR3. Germline-derived CDR1 and CDR2 are MNHEY and SMNVEV (reference sequence). V was pared by 1 base and J by 8 bases, with 8 bases of the junction left unmatched. CDR3 sequence: CASSLLAGAGDEQFF. In nucleotides, the CDR3 is TGTGCCAGCAGTTTATTGGCGGGAGCCGGGGATGAGCAGTTCTTC.

CDR3 loop: CAGQGGTNEKLFF. CDR3 DNA sequence: TGTGCCGGCCAGGGTGGCACTAATGAAAAACTGTTTTTT. The rearrangement uses TRBV6-6 and TRBJ1-4; weak D call: TRBD1 (5 bases). This CDR3 has 13 amino acids. The V gene's germline CDR1 is MNHNY and CDR2 SVGAGI (reference sequence). The germline V and J ends were trimmed by 11 bases and 2 bases, with 12 bases remaining between them.

The chain joins TRBV27 to TRBJ1-2, with TRBD1 as a possible D gene (5 bases). Germline V lookup: CDR1 MNHEY, CDR2 SMNVEV (reference sequence). CDR3 length: 14 residues. The V end was cut by 5 bases, the J end by 0 bases, with 10 bases between. The CDR3 sequence: CASSGGVANYGYTF. CDR3 bases: TGTGCCAGCAGTGGGGGGGTAGCTAACTATGGCTACACCTTC.

The chain has TRBV27 and TRBJ2-3; tentative D call: TRBD2 (5 bases). This CDR3 is built from 16 residues. Germline-derived CDR1 and CDR2 are MNHEY and SMNVEV (reference sequence). V lost 0 bases to trimming and J lost 4 bases, with 14 bases between them. CDR3: CASSLSILAPADTQYF. CDR3 DNA sequence: TGTGCCAGCAGTTTATCGATTCTAGCCCCGGCAGATACGCAGTATTTT.

V usage is TRBV9 and J usage is TRBJ1-2; weak D call: TRBD1 (5 bases). The CDR3 is 14 amino acids. The V gene's germline CDR1 is SGDLS and CDR2 YYNGEE. V lost 0 bases, J lost 7 bases, and 13 bases lay in between. The CDR3 DNA sequence: TGTGCCAGCAGCGTAGGACAGTCTCAGGGTGGCTACACCTTC. Protein: CASSVGQSQGGYTF. The whole variable domain, filled in from reference TRBV9 and TRBJ1-2, reads DSGVTQTPKHLITATGQRVTLRCSPRSGDLSVYWYQQSLDQGLQFLIQYYNGEERAKGNILERFSAQQFPDLHSELNLSSLELGDSALYFCASSVGQSQGGYTFGSGTRLTVV.

This chain links TRBV4-2 with TRBJ1-2; D is ambiguous. The CDR3 totals 14 residues. Germline loops: CDR1 LGHNA, CDR2 YNFKEQ. The V end was cut by 0 bases, the J end by 8 bases, with 13 bases between. The CDR3 sequence is CASSQDFAPGGYTF. The CDR3 region has the DNA TGTGCCAGCAGCCAAGATTTCGCCCCTGGCGGCTACACCTTC.

The gene calls are TRBV10-3 and TRBJ2-7; D may correspond to TRBD1 or TRBD2 (5 bases each). The CDR3 totals 14 residues. Germline CDR1 ENHRY, CDR2 SYGVKD. Trimming removed 10 bases from V and 0 bases from J, with 16 bases in between. Written as DNA, the CDR3 is TGTGCCACAGGGAGCCCTGGAGGCTCCTACGAGCAGTACTTC. Protein sequence: CATGSPGGSYEQYF.

The chain links TRBV28 to TRBJ2-2; 7 bases fit TRBD1. This CDR3 has 14 amino acids. Germline values: CDR1 MDHEN, CDR2 SYDVKM. The V segment lost 4 bases and the J segment 3 bases; nucleotides outside the gene matches: 2. CDR3 bases: TGTGCCAGCAGTTGGGACAGCTACACCGGGGAGCTGTTTTTT. This sequence encodes CASSWDSYTGELFF.

Comments on this clone: At the DNA level, this CDR3 is encoded by other sequences in the same sample as well. The chain joins TRBV6-5 to TRBJ2-2; D uncertain. Germline V gene lookup returns CDR1 MNHEY and CDR2 SVGAGI. This CDR3 region has 13 residues. Trimming pared 0 bases from V and 5 bases from J, leaving 4 bases between. The CDR3 DNA follows: TGTGCCAGCAGTTACTCTGGGACCGGGGAGCTGTTTTTT. It is translated as CASSYSGTGELFF.

The J gene is TRBJ2-6, the V gene TRBV27; tentatively, D is TRBD1 or TRBD2 (5 bases each). The CDR3 is 17 amino acids. The germline V gene encodes CDR1 MNHEY and CDR2 SMNVEV (reference sequence). Trimming removed 3 bases at V and 1 base at J, with 13 bases between. CDR3 coding DNA: TGTGCCAGCAGTTTGGGGACCGGGCGGTCTGGGGCCAACGTCCTGACTTTC. It encodes CASSLGTGRSGANVLTF.

This rearrangement joins TRBV10-3 to TRBJ2-7, with 12 bases aligning to TRBD2. V trimming: 6 bases; J trimming: 6 bases; junction bases outside the gene matches: 6. The length of the CDR3 is 14 residues. Germline loops: CDR1 ENHRY, CDR2 SYGVKD. In nucleotides, the CDR3 is TGTGCCATCAGCTCTAGCGGGAGGGCCCCCGAGCAGTACTTC. This translates into CAISSSGRAPEQYF.

This chain joins TRBV4-3 and TRBJ1-4; D is perhaps TRBD1 (5 bases). This CDR3 comprises 15 residues. V gave up 0 bases and J gave up 6 bases, with 11 bases separating them. Germline V gives CDR1 LGHNA, CDR2 YSLEER. The CDR3 nucleotides are TGCGCCAGCAGCCAAGATACAGGTTCTGATGAAAAACTGTTTTTT. It translates to CASSQDTGSDEKLFF.

The chain carries TRBV19 and TRBJ2-7; 7 bases agree with TRBD2. The CDR3 extends over 14 amino acids. Germline CDR1 is LNHDA and CDR2 is SQIVND (reference sequence). J lost 0 bases, V lost 5 bases, and 4 bases had no gene match. The CDR3 nucleotides read TGTGCCAGTAGTGGGGGGGAGCACTCCTACGAGCAGTACTTC. This gives the protein CASSGGEHSYEQYF.

This clone has only one observation. V and J are TRBV7-9 and TRBJ1-4; TRBD1 is a possible D gene (6 bases). V was pared by 5 bases and J by 8 bases, with 24 bases between. This CDR3 is 17 amino acids long. Germline values: CDR1 SEHNR, CDR2 FQNEAQ (reference sequence). CDR3 sequence reads: CASSPTSFYREKEKLFF. Here the CDR3 DNA reads TGTGCCAGCAGCCCTACGTCCTTTTACAGGGAAAAAGAAAAACTGTTTTTT. Based on the CDR3 plus reference TRBV7-9 and TRBJ1-4, the full variable domain is DTGVSQNPRHKITKRGQNVTFRCDPISEHNRLYWYRQTLGQGPEFLTYFQNEAQLEKSRLLSDRFSAERPKGSFSTLEIQRTEQGDSAMYLCASSPTSFYREKEKLFFGSGTQLSVL.

CDR3 in amino acids: CAAQGSYNEQFF. CDR3 DNA: TGTGCCGCACAGGGTTCCTACAATGAGCAGTTCTTC. V gene TRBV2 combines with J gene TRBJ2-1; tentatively, D is TRBD1 (6 bases). The V and J ends lost 11 bases and 1 base respectively, with 9 bases between them. Germline V gene lookup returns CDR1 SNHLY and CDR2 FYNNEI. CDR3 length: 12 amino acids.

The count of this clone is one. This chain joins TRBV28 and TRBJ2-7, with 12 bases matching TRBD2. The CDR3 contains 17 residues. The V segment lost 4 bases and the J segment 6 bases; nucleotides outside the gene matches: 13. The germline V gene encodes CDR1 MDHEN and CDR2 SYDVKM. CDR3 nucleotides: TGTGCCAGCAGTTCCCCTCATGGACTAGCGGGAACAACCGAGCAGTACTTC. Translation gives CASSSPHGLAGTTEQYF.

The chain recombines TRBV7-9 with TRBJ1-1, with no clear D. With 0 bases removed from V and 10 bases from J, the gap between germline ends came to 12 bases. This CDR3 spans 13 amino acids. Germline assignment: CDR1 SEHNR and CDR2 FQNEAQ (reference sequence). The CDR3 reads CASSLALEGGAFF. The CDR3 bases are TGTGCCAGCAGCTTAGCCCTGGAAGGCGGAGCTTTCTTT.

A remark on this clone: The sample has other DNA sequences that encode this CDR3 too. V usage is TRBV4-3 and J usage is TRBJ2-7; 9 bases align to TRBD1. Germline CDR1 and CDR2: LGHNA and YSLEER. CDR3 size: 15 residues. Germline trimming cut 0 bases from V and 4 bases from J; bases unmatched to any gene: 4. CDR3 coding DNA: TGCGCCAGCAGCCAAGATAGGACAGGGGCTTACGAGCAGTACTTC. Encoded protein: CASSQDRTGAYEQYF.

The V gene is TRBV27, the J gene TRBJ1-5; TRBD1 matches 8 bases. The V gene end was trimmed by 0 bases and the J gene end by 5 bases; junction bases not matched to a gene: 15. The CDR3 totals 19 residues. The germline V gene encodes CDR1 MNHEY and CDR2 SMNVEV (reference sequence). The DNA of the CDR3 is TGTGCCAGCAGTTTATCGCCCACCCCGGGCACAGGGGGGGATCAGCCCCAGCATTTT. Amino acid sequence: CASSLSPTPGTGGDQPQHF.

J is TRBJ2-1 and V is TRBV7-9; no reliable D call. The CDR3 has 15 amino acids. Trimming left V 0 bases short and J 4 bases short, with 10 bases between. The germline CDR1 and CDR2 sequences are SEHNR and FQNEAQ (reference sequence). CDR3 region: CASSLAKGPYNEQFF. CDR3 nucleotide sequence: TGTGCCAGCAGCTTAGCTAAGGGTCCTTACAATGAGCAGTTCTTC.

V usage is TRBV6-5 and J usage is TRBJ1-1, with 8 bases that match TRBD1. This CDR3 has 14 amino acids. CDR1 and CDR2 (germline): MNHEY, SVGAGI. V lost 2 bases to trimming and J lost 9 bases; unmatched junction nucleotides: 8. The DNA of the CDR3 is TGTGCCAGCAGTTACGCCGGGACAGGAGTTCAAGCTTTCTTT. Translated: CASSYAGTGVQAFF.

The genes are TRBV28 and TRBJ2-7; D unresolved. V lost 5 bases to trimming and J lost 4 bases, with 15 bases between them. Germline assignment: CDR1 MDHEN and CDR2 SYDVKM. The CDR3 spans 14 residues. The CDR3 loop reads CASSPRHVGYEQYF. The CDR3, as DNA: TGTGCCAGCAGTCCTAGACACGTTGGATACGAGCAGTACTTC.

This clone was recorded once. The CDR3 here is CATSRDRRTTNEKLFF. Written as DNA, the CDR3 is TGTGCCACCAGCAGAGATCGTAGGACAACTAATGAAAAACTGTTTTTT. J is TRBJ1-4 and V is TRBV15, with D unclear. Germline V lookup: CDR1 LNHNV, CDR2 YYDKDF (reference sequence). The CDR3 sequence is 16 residues long. The germline V and J ends were trimmed by 0 bases and 0 bases, with 8 bases remaining between them.

This chain connects TRBV27 to TRBJ1-5, with D unclear. The CDR3 covers 15 residues. The V gene lost 3 bases and the J gene lost 0 bases, with 9 bases spanning the gap. Germline V lookup: CDR1 MNHEY, CDR2 SMNVEV (reference sequence). The CDR3 is CASSLGRFSNQPQHF. DNA for the CDR3: TGTGCCAGCAGTTTGGGTAGGTTTAGCAATCAGCCCCAGCATTTT.

This clone was picked up one time. This chain joins TRBV7-9 and TRBJ2-1; D is ambiguous. The CDR3 totals 11 residues. Germline lookup yields CDR1 SEHNR and CDR2 FQNEAQ (reference sequence). Trimming removed 10 bases from V and 7 bases from J, with 11 bases in between. As DNA, the CDR3 is TGTGCCACCCGTGAAGGGAATGAGCAGTTCTTC. As protein: CATREGNEQFF.

The rearrangement joins TRBV28 to TRBJ1-2, with a tentative D call TRBD1 (5 bases). Trimming removed 5 bases at V and 4 bases at J, with 17 bases between. Germline V gene data show CDR1 as MDHEN and CDR2 as SYDVKM. The CDR3 runs to 15 residues. The CDR3 DNA reads TGTGCCAGCAGTACACCGGAGGAAGGGACCTATGGCTACACCTTC. Protein sequence: CASSTPEEGTYGYTF.